Shown below are 23 T cell receptor beta chains from a single sample sequenced in a study of blood T cell repertoires in COVID-19. The repertoire was sequenced with immunoSEQ multiplex PCR; TCRdb's copy has only in-frame clones and lacks some. The table has some 240,000 clones, 84% seen once; the top ten hold around 4.1%. Specimen: PBMCs or T cells enriched from blood (not recorded which). These receptors were collected from a man aged 30 to 45 with acute COVID-19.

The J gene is TRBJ1-4, the V gene TRBV25-1, with TRBD1 matching over 8 bases. The junction had 0 bases not matched to a gene; V was cut back by 4 bases and J by 5 bases. The CDR3 spans 13 residues. The germline gives CDR1 MGHDK, CDR2 SYGVNS. The CDR3 sequence is CASSGQGNEKLFF. CDR3 coding DNA: TGTGCCAGCAGTGGACAGGGGAATGAAAAACTGTTTTTT.

In this sample, this clone turned up a few times. The chain combines TRBV7-6 with TRBJ2-2; the match to TRBD1 covers 11 bases. There are 16 residues in the CDR3. J gave up 4 bases and V 4 bases, and 5 bases lay outside the gene matches. Germline CDR1 SGHVS, CDR2 FNYEAQ. Here the CDR3 DNA reads TGTGCCAGCAGCTCCACCGGGACAGGGGGCACCGGGGAGCTGTTTTTT. Translated: CASSSTGTGGTGELFF. Variable domain in full (rest from reference TRBV7-6 and TRBJ2-2): GAGVSQSPRYKVTKRGQDVALRCDPISGHVSLYWYRQALGQGPEFLTYFNYEAQQDKSGLPNDRFSAERPEGSISTLTIQRTEQRDSAMYRCASSSTGTGGTGELFFGEGSRLTVL.

The chain carries TRBV7-8 and TRBJ2-3; TRBD2 matches 10 bases. V lost 1 base, J lost 1 base, and 2 bases stayed unmatched. This CDR3 spans 16 amino acids. Germline loops: CDR1 SGHVS, CDR2 FQNEAQ. The CDR3 reads CASSLVAGGGTDTQYF. CDR3 nucleotides: TGTGCCAGCAGCTTAGTAGCGGGAGGAGGCACAGATACGCAGTATTTT.

Concerning this clone itself: The junction and the germline gene differ at one end; a read error may be behind it. The chain joins TRBV5-1 to TRBJ2-1; 10 nucleotides agree with TRBD2. The CDR3 runs to 15 residues. Germline V gene lookup returns CDR1 SGHRS and CDR2 YFSETQ. The CDR3 DNA reads TGTGCCAGCAGCATGGTGCTAGCGGGAGAGGGTGAGCAGTTCTTC. Protein sequence: CASSMVLAGEGEQFF.

There are a few counts of this clone. The rearrangement joins TRBV19 to TRBJ1-1; D is ambiguous. V lost 2 bases, J lost 5 bases, and 15 bases lay in between. In germline, CDR1 is LNHDA, CDR2 SQIVND (reference sequence). The CDR3 is made up of 15 amino acids. CDR3 DNA sequence: TGTGCCAGTAGTATACAGACTAGGACGGGGACTGAAGCTTTCTTT. Its translation: CASSIQTRTGTEAFF.

The chain links TRBV4-1 to TRBJ1-4; the D gene is possibly TRBD1 (5 bases). The CDR3 totals 14 residues. Germline CDR1 reads MGHRA; CDR2 reads YSYEKL. Trimming removed 1 base at V and 7 bases at J, with 10 bases between. CDR3 in amino acids: CASSQVFQGEKLFF. The CDR3 DNA reads TGCGCCAGCAGCCAAGTCTTTCAGGGTGAAAAACTGTTTTTT.

This sequence joins TRBV25-1 and TRBJ2-1, with TRBD2 matching 13 bases. J gave up 5 bases and V 6 bases, and 1 base lay outside the gene matches. This CDR3 comprises 14 residues. CDR1 MGHDK and CDR2 SYGVNS come from the germline V gene. CDR3 in DNA: TGTGCCAGCAGGGGACTAGCGGGGAACAATGAGCAGTTCTTC. As protein: CASRGLAGNNEQFF.

This clone was observed a single time. At one end, the junction sequence differs from germline, possibly due to a read error. The V gene is TRBV6-4, the J gene TRBJ2-1; D is uncertain. In germline, CDR1 is MRHNA, CDR2 SNTAGT. This CDR3 is built from 13 residues. The CDR3 spells CASSEGSSNEQFF. The DNA for the CDR3 is TGTGCCAGCAGTGAGGGCTCCTCCAATGAGCAGTTCTTC.

This chain connects TRBV27 to TRBJ1-2; D possibly corresponds to TRBD1 (6 bases). Germline V gene sequence: CDR1 MNHEY, CDR2 SMNVEV (reference sequence). The CDR3 sequence is 13 residues long. The germline V and J ends were trimmed by 4 bases and 3 bases, with 9 bases remaining between them. The CDR3 reads CASSWGGDYGYTF. The CDR3 DNA follows: TGTGCCAGCAGTTGGGGGGGCGACTATGGCTACACCTTC.

CDR3 in DNA: TGCGCCAGCAGCCATGGGACAGGGAGCCGAGATACGCAGTATTTT. Translation gives CASSHGTGSRDTQYF. V and J are TRBV4-3 and TRBJ2-3, with 9 positions matching TRBD1. Germline V gene lookup returns CDR1 LGHNA and CDR2 YSLEER. This CDR3 comprises 15 residues. Trimming cost V 3 bases and J 5 bases; bases outside gene matches: 6.

This rearrangement joins TRBV19 to TRBJ2-1; 7 bases are a match to TRBD1. With V trimmed by 8 bases and J by 0 bases, 4 bases remained unmatched. The CDR3 consists of 14 residues. Germline assignment: CDR1 LNHDA and CDR2 SQIVND (reference sequence). In DNA, the CDR3 is TGTGCCAGTCAGCGACAGGGCTCCTACAATGAGCAGTTCTTC. Protein product: CASQRQGSYNEQFF. The variable domain in full, completed from reference TRBV19 and TRBJ2-1, reads DGGITQSPKYLFRKEGQNVTLSCEQNLNHDAMYWYRQDPGQGLRLIYYSQIVNDFQKGDIAEGYSVSREKKESFPLTVTSAQKNPTAFYLCASQRQGSYNEQFFGPGTRLTVL.

The chain uses TRBV7-2 and TRBJ1-1; D call uncertain. Germline CDR1 SGHTA, CDR2 FQGNSA. CDR3 size: 13 residues. The V gene lost 1 base and the J gene lost 0 bases, with 3 bases spanning the gap. The CDR3 nucleotides read TGTGCCAGCAGCTTAGTAGTGAACACTGAAGCTTTCTTT. Its protein product is CASSLVVNTEAFF.

The chain carries TRBV6-1 and TRBJ2-7, with 8 nucleotides matching TRBD2. This CDR3 comprises 15 residues. Germline CDR1 and CDR2: MNHNS and SASEGT. V lost 2 bases, J lost 7 bases, and 10 bases stayed unmatched. The CDR3 DNA is TGTGCCAGCAGTGAACCCAGCGGGAGTGTAGGGGAGCAGTACGTC. It encodes CASSEPSGSVGEQYV.

The V gene is TRBV11-2, the J gene TRBJ2-2; no definite D call. V was pared by 5 bases and J by 0 bases, with 7 bases between. CDR1 is SGHAT and CDR2 is FQNNGV in the germline V gene. This CDR3 comprises 14 residues. CDR3 sequence reads: CASSITANTGELFF. The CDR3 DNA is TGTGCCAGCAGCATAACAGCGAACACCGGGGAGCTGTTTTTT.

The chain recombines TRBV27 with TRBJ1-3; D unresolved. CDR3 length: 14 amino acids. Trimming removed 2 bases from V and 0 bases from J, with 5 bases in between. The germline V gene has CDR1 MNHEY and CDR2 SMNVEV (reference sequence). The CDR3 sequence: CASSLKHSGNTIYF. The CDR3 DNA follows: TGTGCCAGCAGTTTAAAACACTCTGGAAACACCATATATTTT.

This clone was found a few times. This chain connects TRBV7-9 to TRBJ1-1; a possible D gene is TRBD1 (5 bases). V lost 0 bases and J lost 4, with 6 bases in between. Germline assignment: CDR1 SEHNR and CDR2 FQNEAQ (reference sequence). The CDR3 runs to 13 residues. CDR3 sequence reads: CASSLADITEAFF. CDR3 sequence (DNA): TGTGCCAGCAGCTTAGCGGACATCACTGAAGCTTTCTTT.

The V call is TRBV24-1, the J call TRBJ1-2; unclear D gene. Germline CDR1 is KGHDR and CDR2 is SFDVKD. The CDR3 covers 13 residues. Trimming stripped 5 bases from V and 7 bases from J, with 13 bases between. DNA for the CDR3: TGTGCCACCAGTGGCGACAATCTCGCTGGCTACACCTTC. Encoded protein: CATSGDNLAGYTF.

This chain uses TRBV2 with TRBJ1-5; the D gene is possibly TRBD1 (5 bases). Per the germline V gene, CDR1 is SNHLY and CDR2 is FYNNEI. Trimming pared 6 bases from V and 3 bases from J, leaving 9 bases between. This CDR3 region has 13 residues. The CDR3 reads CASRWDFNQPQHF. The CDR3 DNA follows: TGTGCCAGCAGATGGGACTTCAATCAGCCCCAGCATTTT.

The V and J genes are TRBV4-1 and TRBJ2-1; D is possibly TRBD1 (6 bases). The germline V and J ends were trimmed by 2 bases and 0 bases, with 17 bases remaining between them. CDR1 and CDR2 from the germline V gene are MGHRA and YSYEKL. This CDR3 contains 18 residues. CDR3 sequence reads: CASSQLGRQASSYNEQFF. In nucleotides, the CDR3 is TGCGCCAGCAGCCAACTGGGTAGACAGGCCAGCTCCTACAATGAGCAGTTCTTC.

V gene TRBV19 combines with J gene TRBJ2-2; D might be TRBD1 (5 bases). This CDR3 spans 14 amino acids. CDR1 is LNHDA, CDR2 SQIVND, per germline (reference sequence). V was trimmed by 3 bases and J by 4 bases, leaving 9 bases between them. The CDR3 nucleotides read TGTGCCAGTAGTATCGGACACCTCACCGGGGAGCTGTTTTTT. Protein sequence: CASSIGHLTGELFF.

This clone has only one observation. The chain joins TRBV24-1 to TRBJ2-2, with 7 bases fitting TRBD2. CDR3 length: 16 residues. Trimming removed 1 base from V and 5 bases from J; junction bases left unmatched: 6. Germline V CDR1 and CDR2: KGHDR, SFDVKD. CDR3 DNA sequence: TGTGCCACCAGTGATTTCACGGGGAGGGGAACCGGGGAGCTGTTTTTT. Translated: CATSDFTGRGTGELFF.

V gene TRBV30 combines with J gene TRBJ1-1; D possibly corresponds to TRBD1 (5 bases). V lost 5 bases and J 2 bases, leaving 12 bases between the germline ends. There are 13 residues in the CDR3. CDR1 is GTSNPN, CDR2 SVGIG, per germline (reference sequence). CDR3 in amino acids: CAWGGQGNTEAFF. As DNA, the CDR3 is TGTGCCTGGGGAGGTCAGGGAAACACTGAAGCTTTCTTT.

This clone was seen a single time. The V gene is TRBV6-5, the J gene TRBJ2-1; a possible D gene is TRBD2 (6 bases). This CDR3 is built from 14 residues. Germline V gives CDR1 MNHEY, CDR2 SVGAGI. The germline V and J ends were trimmed by 7 bases and 10 bases, with 20 bases remaining between them. CDR3 in amino acids: CASTTLAVTIEQFF. CDR3 bases: TGTGCCAGCACAACCTTAGCGGTTACAATCGAGCAGTTCTTC.